One sample yielded the 21 T cell receptor beta chains listed below, sequenced in a study of T cells in Graves' hyperthyroidism and ophthalmopathy. TCR beta CDR3 regions were amplified from RNA. Initially, a first-round RT-PCR of the TCR CDR3 employed the HTBI primer set. TCRdb re-analysed the multiplex PCR reads in MiXCR, keeping a single row per CDR3 protein. Of fewer than 350,000 distinct CDR3 sequences detected, roughly 15% appear once; the ten largest clones hold around 30%. What was sequenced was blood. These receptors originate from a woman between 50 and 59 years old with Graves' hyperthyroidism that later progressed to Graves' ophthalmopathy.

This clonotype was observed at least ten times. The CDR3 DNA is TGTGCCAGCAGTTTATTTTTGCATACTGGAAACACCATATATTTT. Residues: CASSLFLHTGNTIYF. The chain is built from TRBV28 and TRBJ1-3; no firm D call. Trimming shortened V by 1 base and J by 2 bases, and 9 bases separated the two germline ends. Germline V gene data show CDR1 as MDHEN and CDR2 as SYDVKM. CDR3 size: 15 residues.

This clonotype came up many times. The V call is TRBV6-1, the J call TRBJ2-7; TRBD2 is a possible D gene (5 bases). The CDR3 has 15 residues. CDR1 and CDR2 (germline): MNHNS, SASEGT. V dropped 3 bases and J dropped 4 bases, with 16 bases sitting between them. The CDR3 coding sequence is TGTGCCAGCAGTGAGGGCGGGCCGACGTATTACGAGCAGTACTTC. It specifies CASSEGGPTYYEQYF.

About this clonotype itself: One base away lies a much larger clone, so this may be a sequencing read error. The chain couples TRBV6-1 to TRBJ2-3; 7 bases map to TRBD1. From germline, CDR1 is MNHNS and CDR2 SASEGT. V trimming: 3 bases; J trimming: 1 base; junction bases outside the gene matches: 4. This CDR3 spans 15 amino acids. For the CDR3, the DNA is TGTGCCAGCAGTGAGGGACAGACCGGCACAGATACGCAGTATTTT. It codes for CASSEGQTGTDTQYF.

CDR3 in DNA: TGTGCCAGCAGACGACAGGGGGCGGAAGCTTTCTTT. Encoded protein: CASRRQGAEAFF. The chain employs TRBV3-1 and TRBJ1-1; TRBD1 matches 10 bases. Germline values: CDR1 LGHDT, CDR2 YNNKEL (reference sequence). The CDR3 spans 12 residues. Germline trimming cut 6 bases from V and 8 bases from J; bases unmatched to any gene: 3.

The rearrangement uses TRBV9 and TRBJ2-1; maybe TRBD2 (6 bases). Germline CDR1 is SGDLS and CDR2 is YYNGEE. The CDR3 is 15 residues long. The V gene lost 0 bases and the J gene lost 8 bases, with 15 bases spanning the gap. CDR3 sequence (DNA): TGTGCCAGCAGCGTAGATATAGCGGTCGAAGATGAGCAGTTCTTC. Protein sequence: CASSVDIAVEDEQFF.

This clonotype turned up a few times. The chain recombines TRBV7-2 with TRBJ1-1; 7 positions agree with TRBD1. J lost 1 base, V lost 4 bases, and 6 bases had no gene match. This CDR3 region has 15 residues. Germline loops: CDR1 SGHTA, CDR2 FQGNSA. CDR3 sequence: CASSSLRDRNTEAFF. Here the CDR3 DNA reads TGTGCCAGCAGCTCACTCCGGGACAGGAACACTGAAGCTTTCTTT.

The rearrangement joins TRBV6-6 to TRBJ1-1; D is uncertain. The germline V gene encodes CDR1 MNHNY and CDR2 SVGAGI (reference sequence). CDR3 length: 14 residues. Trimming took off 0 bases at V and 2 bases at J, with 7 bases between the two ends. The CDR3 DNA reads TGTGCCAGCAGTTACTCGATGCATAACACTGAAGCTTTCTTT. Its protein is CASSYSMHNTEAFF.

This clonotype was found many times. The V and J genes are TRBV27 and TRBJ2-7; D is possibly TRBD2 (6 bases). Per germline, CDR1 MNHEY and CDR2 SMNVEV (reference sequence). The CDR3 has 15 amino acids. Trimming left V 3 bases short and J 4 bases short, with 16 bases between. The CDR3 DNA is TGTGCCAGCAGTTTTGGGGCGAGGAGGGTGTACGAGCAGTACTTC. Translating gives CASSFGARRVYEQYF.

The V call is TRBV5-4, the J call TRBJ2-6; D remains ambiguous. V was shortened by 9 bases and J by 0 bases, with 10 bases between the two germline ends. This CDR3 has 14 amino acids. CDR1 is SGHNT, CDR2 YYREEE, per germline (reference sequence). The CDR3 loop reads CATEDHSGANVLTF. The CDR3 DNA follows: TGTGCCACCGAGGACCACTCTGGGGCCAACGTCCTGACTTTC.

The V and J genes are TRBV11-2 and TRBJ1-1; D not certain. Per germline, CDR1 SGHAT and CDR2 FQNNGV. The CDR3 length is 15 residues. V was pared by 5 bases and J by 1 base, with 14 bases between. In nucleotides, the CDR3 is TGTGCCAGCAGCACCCAAACCTGGGCGAACACTGAAGCTTTCTTT. Its protein is CASSTQTWANTEAFF.

The chain employs TRBV6-9 and TRBJ1-2; no clear D. This CDR3 is 13 amino acids long. Between the trimmed V and J ends, which lost 3 bases and 5 bases, there was a span of 10 bases. CDR1 is MNHGY, CDR2 SVAAGI, per germline. The CDR3: CASSYRREYGYTF. The CDR3 nucleotides read TGTGCCAGCAGTTACCGCCGAGAATATGGCTACACCTTC.

This clonotype was found a few times. Written as DNA, the CDR3 is TGTGCCATCAGTGAGGTTTTCCTAGCGGGAGGCCGGGGCTCCTACAATGAGCAGTTCTTC. Amino acids: CAISEVFLAGGRGSYNEQFF. J is TRBJ2-1 and V is TRBV10-3, with 11 bases fitting TRBD2. Germline V gene data show CDR1 as ENHRY and CDR2 as SYGVKD. With 2 bases clipped from V and 0 bases from J, the junction kept 12 bases outside the gene matches. The CDR3 runs 20 residues.

Ten or more counts support this clonotype. This rearrangement joins TRBV13 to TRBJ2-5; 10 bases are shared with TRBD2. CDR3 size: 15 residues. V shed 3 bases, J shed 2 bases, and the junction held 3 bases outside the gene matches. Per germline, CDR1 PRHDT and CDR2 FYEKMQ (reference sequence). In DNA form, the CDR3 reads TGTGCCAGCAGCTTGCGAGCGGGAGGGCAAGAGACCCAGTACTTC. Its protein is CASSLRAGGQETQYF. Complete variable domain (other parts from reference TRBV13 and TRBJ2-5): AAGVIQSPRHLIKEKRETATLKCYPIPRHDTVYWYQQGPGQDPQFLISFYEKMQSDKGSIPDRFSAQQFSDYHSELNMSSLELGDSALYFCASSLRAGGQETQYFGPGTRLLVL.

In this sample, this clonotype turned up many times. This chain joins TRBV20-1 and TRBJ2-3; D gene unclear. The V end was cut by 5 bases, the J end by 0 bases, with 9 bases between. Germline CDR1 is DFQATT and CDR2 is SNEGSKA (reference sequence). The CDR3 runs to 13 residues. CDR3 DNA: TGCAGTGCTCCCAGAATGAGCACAGATACGCAGTATTTT. Encoded protein: CSAPRMSTDTQYF.

This clonotype was picked up many times. This chain joins TRBV6-1 and TRBJ2-7; D gene ambiguous. Germline values: CDR1 MNHNS, CDR2 SASEGT. This CDR3 has 16 amino acids. V dropped 5 bases and J dropped 6 bases, with 23 bases sitting between them. The CDR3 reads CASSTRLPVVGSEQYF. The CDR3 DNA reads TGTGCCAGCAGTACCCGCTTGCCGGTTGTGGGTAGCGAGCAGTACTTC.

This clonotype was seen ten or more times. The chain recombines TRBV5-1 with TRBJ2-5; D gene unclear. Germline V lookup: CDR1 SGHRS, CDR2 YFSETQ. The CDR3 runs to 14 residues. V lost 0 bases to trimming and J lost 5 bases, with 11 bases between them. Here the CDR3 DNA reads TGCGCCAGCAGCTTGGCCAGCACCTCCGAGACCCAGTACTTC. Its translation: CASSLASTSETQYF.

This clonotype was recorded many times. The J gene is TRBJ1-1, the V gene TRBV5-1, with TRBD1 matching over 7 bases. The CDR3 consists of 14 residues. The V gene end was trimmed by 0 bases and the J gene end by 4 bases; junction bases not matched to a gene: 3. CDR1 is SGHRS and CDR2 is YFSETQ in the germline V gene. CDR3 sequence reads: CASSLEGGPTEAFF. The CDR3 DNA sequence: TGCGCCAGCAGCTTGGAAGGGGGCCCCACTGAAGCTTTCTTT.

This clonotype was seen many times. The V and J genes are TRBV24-1 and TRBJ2-1; 14 positions match TRBD2. Germline CDR1 KGHDR, CDR2 SFDVKD. J gave up 10 bases and V 2 bases, and 6 bases lay outside the gene matches. The CDR3 spans 16 residues. In DNA form, the CDR3 reads TGTGCCACCAGTGATTCCGGGACTAGCGGGAGTGGGGAGCAGTTCTTC. Amino acid sequence: CATSDSGTSGSGEQFF.

This clonotype was seen repeatedly, ten times or more. The V gene is TRBV18, the J gene TRBJ2-3; D may correspond to TRBD1 or TRBD2 (5 bases each). Germline V gene sequence: CDR1 KGHSH, CDR2 LQKENI. V lost 2 bases and J lost 1, with 10 bases in between. The CDR3 is 15 residues long. The CDR3 spells CASSPGGFRTDTQYF. In DNA form, the CDR3 reads TGTGCCAGCTCACCAGGGGGATTTCGCACAGATACGCAGTATTTT.

This clonotype has at least ten counts. This chain connects TRBV3-1 to TRBJ2-7, with 10 bases matching TRBD2. This CDR3 is built from 17 residues. The ends lost 0 bases at V and 2 bases at J; junction bases unmatched: 7. Germline CDR1 reads LGHDT; CDR2 reads YNNKEL (reference sequence). As DNA, the CDR3 is TGTGCCAGCAGCCAAGATTGGGCACTAGCGGGGCCCTACGAGCAGTACTTC. This gives the protein CASSQDWALAGPYEQYF.

This clonotype showed up many times. V usage is TRBV6-1 and J usage is TRBJ2-3; D is possibly TRBD1 (5 bases). Germline CDR1 and CDR2: MNHNS and SASEGT. Between the trimmed V and J ends, which lost 4 bases and 9 bases, there was a span of 17 bases. This CDR3 region has 14 residues. The CDR3 loop is CASSGGAYRVTQYF. DNA of the CDR3: TGTGCCAGCAGTGGGGGCGCTTATAGGGTAACGCAGTATTTT.